A single sample is the source of the 29 T cell receptor beta chains below, sequenced in a study of response to subunit inactivated influenza vaccine. MiXCR, applied by TCRdb to the RT-PCR reads, yields one record per CDR3 protein. The profile shows a few hundred thousand distinct CDR3 sequences, around 15% of them singletons. This sample comprised PBMCs from blood, obtained 12 days after vaccination. These receptors came from a man aged 50-59 years who received an inactivated influenza vaccine.

This clonotype was detected many times. The chain combines TRBV6-2 or TRBV6-3 with TRBJ2-2, with D unresolved. This CDR3 is built from 11 residues. Trimming left V 4 bases short and J 6 bases short, with 3 bases between. CDR1 and CDR2 (germline): MNHEY, SVGEGT. This CDR3 reads CASSSAGELFF. The CDR3 coding sequence is TGTGCCAGCAGTTCTGCCGGGGAGCTGTTTTTT.

The J gene is TRBJ2-7, the V gene TRBV5-1, with D unresolved. CDR3 length: 16 residues. The germline V gene encodes CDR1 SGHRS and CDR2 YFSETQ. Trimming shortened V by 4 bases and J by 0 bases, and 17 bases separated the two germline ends. This CDR3 reads CASSLYNSASSYEQYF. The CDR3, as DNA: TGCGCCAGCAGCCTTTACAATTCTGCGAGCTCCTACGAGCAGTACTTC.

This clonotype was recorded a few times. The rearrangement joins TRBV7-2 to TRBJ2-3, with D perhaps TRBD2 (6 bases). With 3 bases removed from V and 12 bases from J, the gap between germline ends came to 13 bases. This CDR3 region has 12 residues. Germline loops: CDR1 SGHTA, CDR2 FQGNSA. The CDR3 DNA sequence: TGTGCCAGCAGCTTGACTAGTAGAGATCAGTATTTT. Protein sequence: CASSLTSRDQYF.

V usage is TRBV28 and J usage is TRBJ2-3; TRBD1 is a possible D gene (6 bases). CDR3 size: 12 residues. Germline assignment: CDR1 MDHEN and CDR2 SYDVKM. V was shortened by 6 bases and J by 14 bases, with 18 bases between the two germline ends. CDR3 loop: CASSIGQNSMYF. CDR3 DNA sequence: TGTGCCAGCAGCATTGGACAGAATAGCATGTATTTT.

The rearrangement links TRBV15 to TRBJ2-1; 11 positions agree with TRBD2. The CDR3 has 15 residues. The trim removed 0 bases at V and 12 bases at J, leaving 7 bases unmatched. Germline V gene data show CDR1 as LNHNV and CDR2 as YYDKDF (reference sequence). The CDR3 spells CATSRDGLAGGAQFF. CDR3 nucleotides: TGTGCCACCAGCAGAGATGGCCTAGCGGGAGGTGCGCAGTTCTTC.

This clonotype was recorded a few times. This CDR3 reads CASRSTGVNTEAFF. The CDR3 bases are TGCGCCAGCAGATCCACTGGCGTGAACACTGAAGCTTTCTTT. The rearrangement uses TRBV5-1 and TRBJ1-1, with D hard to call. Trimming took off 5 bases at V and 0 bases at J, with 11 bases between the two ends. The CDR3 length is 14 residues. Germline CDR1 and CDR2: SGHRS and YFSETQ.

This clonotype was found a few times. V usage is TRBV7-2 and J usage is TRBJ2-5; 11 bases are shared with TRBD2. Germline V gene data show CDR1 as SGHTA and CDR2 as FQGNSA. This CDR3 has 17 amino acids. J lost 2 bases, V lost 1 base, and 6 bases had no gene match. The CDR3 DNA sequence: TGTGCCAGCAGCTTAGTCGGTAGCGGGGGGGGGCAAGAGACCCAGTACTTC. This codes for CASSLVGSGGGQETQYF.

In this sample, this clonotype turned up a few times. This sequence joins TRBV5-1 and TRBJ2-4; D possibly corresponds to TRBD1 (7 bases). Trimming cost V 3 bases and J 0 bases, with 13 bases left between them. CDR1 and CDR2 (germline): SGHRS, YFSETQ. This CDR3 comprises 16 residues. The CDR3 protein is CASSSGTAGAKNIQYF. CDR3 in DNA: TGCGCCAGCAGCTCCGGGACAGCGGGAGCCAAAAACATTCAGTACTTC. Looking up the rest from reference TRBV5-1 and TRBJ2-4 gives the full variable domain: KAGVTQTPRYLIKTRGQQVTLSCSPISGHRSVSWYQQTPGQGLQFLFEYFSETQRNKGNFPGRFSGRQFSNSRSEMNVSTLELGDSALYLCASSSGTAGAKNIQYFGAGTRLSVL.

This clonotype appeared a few times. V and J are TRBV5-1 and TRBJ2-1, with TRBD2 matching 9 bases. This CDR3 has 13 amino acids. J was trimmed by 12 bases and V by 8 bases; bases with no gene match: 12. Germline loops: CDR1 SGHRS, CDR2 YFSETQ. CDR3 sequence: CASALAGTSGQFF. The CDR3 coding sequence is TGCGCCAGTGCCCTAGCGGGAACATCCGGGCAGTTCTTC. Supplemented by reference TRBV5-1 and TRBJ2-1, the full variable domain reads KAGVTQTPRYLIKTRGQQVTLSCSPISGHRSVSWYQQTPGQGLQFLFEYFSETQRNKGNFPGRFSGRQFSNSRSEMNVSTLELGDSALYLCASALAGTSGQFFGPGTRLTVL.

This clonotype turned up a few times. The chain carries TRBV28 and TRBJ1-1; D uncertain. The germline V gene encodes CDR1 MDHEN and CDR2 SYDVKM. The CDR3 runs to 11 residues. CDR3 region: CGASRNTEAFF. The CDR3 nucleotides read TGTGGAGCTTCCCGTAACACTGAAGCTTTCTTT.

The sample holds a few counts of this clonotype. The chain combines TRBV3-1 with TRBJ1-1; no definite D call. CDR1 and CDR2 from the germline V gene are LGHDT and YNNKEL (reference sequence). CDR3 length: 13 amino acids. Trimming removed 3 bases at V and 5 bases at J, with 10 bases between. CDR3 protein: CASSHTGVTEAFF. The DNA of the CDR3 is TGTGCCAGCAGCCATACTGGAGTGACTGAAGCTTTCTTT. Using reference TRBV3-1 and TRBJ1-1 for the parts outside the CDR3, the full variable domain is DTAVSQTPKYLVTQMGNDKSIKCEQNLGHDTMYWYKQDSKKFLKIMFSYNNKELIINETVPNRFSPKSPDKAHLNLHINSLELGDSAVYFCASSHTGVTEAFFGQGTRLTVV.

V is TRBV5-1 and J is TRBJ2-7, with D unclear. The CDR3 is 14 residues long. Germline assignment: CDR1 SGHRS and CDR2 YFSETQ. Trimming shortened V by 0 bases and J by 3 bases, and 10 bases separated the two germline ends. The CDR3 nucleotides are TGCGCCAGCAGCTTGGACGGCAGAATCTACGAGCAGTACTTC. Translating it yields CASSLDGRIYEQYF.

This clonotype was seen a handful of times. The chain couples TRBV6-2 or TRBV6-3 to TRBJ2-2; tentatively, D is TRBD1 or TRBD2 (6 bases each). Germline CDR1 MNHEY, CDR2 SVGEGT. CDR3 length: 15 residues. V was shortened by 5 bases and J by 3 bases, with 13 bases between the two germline ends. The DNA for the CDR3 is TGTGCCAGCAGTGACTGGGGGGCCCACACCGGGGAGCTGTTTTTT. Amino acid sequence: CASSDWGAHTGELFF.

This clonotype is deemed medium-sized. The V gene is TRBV3-1, the J gene TRBJ2-2, with no clear D. Trimming stripped 3 bases from V and 1 base from J, with 9 bases between. Germline CDR1 LGHDT, CDR2 YNNKEL (reference sequence). The CDR3 has 15 amino acids. CDR3 nucleotide sequence: TGTGCCAGCAGCCAGCTGACTCTGAACACCGGGGAGCTGTTTTTT. Translated: CASSQLTLNTGELFF.

The V and J genes are TRBV11-2 and TRBJ2-3; 9 bases are shared with TRBD1. This CDR3 is 17 amino acids long. Trimming at V came to 5 bases and at J to 2 bases, leaving 11 bases not matched to a gene. Germline values: CDR1 SGHAT, CDR2 FQNNGV. DNA of the CDR3: TGTGCCAGCAGCCCCCTGGGGGGGACAGGGAACACAGATACGCAGTATTTT. This encodes CASSPLGGTGNTDTQYF.

J is TRBJ2-5 and V is TRBV5-6; a weak D match, TRBD1 (5 bases). V lost 3 bases, J lost 5 bases, and 17 bases lay in between. The germline CDR1 and CDR2 sequences are SGHDT and YYEEEE. The CDR3 consists of 15 residues. The CDR3 is CASSSPGPFWETQYF. The DNA of the CDR3 is TGTGCCAGCAGCTCACCAGGGCCTTTTTGGGAGACCCAGTACTTC.

On this clonotype itself: A read error may be the cause here, since a much bigger clone is one base away. This chain uses TRBV6-2 or TRBV6-3 with TRBJ2-1; maybe TRBD1 (5 bases). Germline values: CDR1 MNHEY, CDR2 SVGEGT. V lost 6 bases, J lost 3 bases, and 9 bases lay in between. The CDR3 is 13 residues long. This CDR3 reads CASRQGYYNEQFF. The CDR3 DNA reads TGTGCCAGCAGGCAGGGCTACTACAATGAGCAGTTCTTC.

The table lists this clonotype with a few counts. V gene TRBV5-1 combines with J gene TRBJ2-1; D not certain. The CDR3 length is 14 residues. Germline V CDR1 and CDR2: SGHRS, YFSETQ. The V and J ends lost 4 bases and 2 bases respectively, with 10 bases between them. CDR3 DNA sequence: TGCGCCAGCAGCACCTTAGACGCCTACAATGAGCAGTTCTTC. It specifies CASSTLDAYNEQFF.

V and J are TRBV4-1 and TRBJ2-7, with D perhaps matching TRBD1 or TRBD2 (5 bases each). CDR3 size: 16 residues. The germline V gene encodes CDR1 MGHRA and CDR2 YSYEKL. V dropped 1 base and J dropped 1 base, with 14 bases sitting between them. CDR3 sequence: CASSQVGGTLSYEQYF. For the CDR3, the DNA is TGCGCCAGCAGCCAAGTCGGTGGGACGCTATCCTACGAGCAGTACTTC.

This clonotype was detected a few times. This chain connects TRBV6-1 to TRBJ2-7; 7 bases are a match to TRBD2. The junction had 10 bases not matched to a gene; V was cut back by 5 bases and J by 6 bases. CDR1 is MNHNS, CDR2 SASEGT, per germline. This CDR3 is built from 14 residues. The DNA of the CDR3 is TGTGCCAGCAGTAGCCGGGGCAGGGAGGGCGAGCAGTACTTC. Amino acids: CASSSRGREGEQYF.

This chain links TRBV29-1 with TRBJ2-1, with 8 bases matching TRBD1. This CDR3 spans 15 amino acids. The V gene's germline CDR1 is SQVTM and CDR2 ANQGSEA. Trimming at V came to 2 bases and at J to 7 bases, leaving 10 bases not matched to a gene. The CDR3, as DNA: TGCAGCGTTGAAAGCTGGCAGGGGGCGAGTAATGAGCAGTTCTTC. Amino acid sequence: CSVESWQGASNEQFF.

V is TRBV7-2 and J is TRBJ2-1; TRBD2 aligns across 9 bases. Germline CDR1 and CDR2: SGHTA and FQGNSA. V lost 1 base, J lost 6 bases, and 1 base stayed unmatched. The CDR3 spans 14 residues. The CDR3 sequence is CASSLGGGVNEQFF. CDR3 nucleotides: TGTGCCAGCAGCTTAGGCGGGGGGGTCAATGAGCAGTTCTTC.

The chain combines TRBV6-5 with TRBJ2-3; either TRBD1 or TRBD2 may supply D (5 bases each). Trimming took off 6 bases at V and 7 bases at J, with 14 bases between the two ends. The CDR3 has 13 residues. CDR1 MNHEY and CDR2 SVGAGI come from the germline V gene. The CDR3 nucleotides are TGTGCCAGCAGATACAGGACTGATTATACGCAGTATTTT. As protein: CASRYRTDYTQYF.

The genes are TRBV7-2 and TRBJ1-5, with D uncertain. Trimming took 1 base from V and 7 from J, leaving 11 bases between them. CDR1 and CDR2 (germline): SGHTA, FQGNSA. The CDR3 is 14 residues long. The DNA of the CDR3 is TGTGCCAGCAGCTTAGTTCCAGTGGGACAGCCCCAGCATTTT. Its translation: CASSLVPVGQPQHF.

This clonotype was counted between two and nine times. In nucleotides, the CDR3 is TGTGCCAGCAGCTCCCTTTCGGGGACTAGCGGGAGTTTCAGATGGAATGAGCAGTTCTTC. Protein: CASSSLSGTSGSFRWNEQFF. This chain connects TRBV11-2 to TRBJ2-1, with 14 bases that match TRBD2. This CDR3 spans 20 amino acids. Trimming at V came to 4 bases and at J to 7 bases, leaving 18 bases not matched to a gene. Germline V CDR1 and CDR2: SGHAT, FQNNGV.

This clonotype was detected only a few times. The chain combines TRBV7-2 with TRBJ2-2; 7 bases fit TRBD2. Germline values: CDR1 SGHTA, CDR2 FQGNSA. This CDR3 contains 16 residues. V lost 5 bases, J lost 3 bases, and 9 bases stayed unmatched. In nucleotides, the CDR3 is TGTGCCAGCAGCCCGCGGCGGGAGAGGTACACCGGGGAGCTGTTTTTT. Translation: CASSPRRERYTGELFF.

V usage is TRBV20-1 and J usage is TRBJ2-5, with D maybe TRBD2 (6 bases). Trimming removed 6 bases from V and 3 bases from J, with 14 bases in between. Germline CDR1 DFQATT, CDR2 SNEGSKA (reference sequence). The CDR3 is 13 residues long. The CDR3 loop is CSAPIAAKETQYF. The CDR3 coding sequence is TGCAGTGCCCCAATAGCGGCCAAAGAGACCCAGTACTTC.

The chain combines TRBV9 with TRBJ2-7; 9 bases fit TRBD2. J gave up 0 bases and V 0 bases, and 4 bases lay outside the gene matches. Germline V gene sequence: CDR1 SGDLS, CDR2 YYNGEE. This CDR3 is 16 amino acids long. Here the CDR3 DNA reads TGTGCCAGCAGCGTAGGTAGCGGGGGAAGCTCCTACGAGCAGTACTTC. Translated: CASSVGSGGSSYEQYF. The variable domain in full, completed from reference TRBV9 and TRBJ2-7, reads DSGVTQTPKHLITATGQRVTLRCSPRSGDLSVYWYQQSLDQGLQFLIQYYNGEERAKGNILERFSAQQFPDLHSELNLSSLELGDSALYFCASSVGSGGSSYEQYFGPGTRLTVT.

This chain joins TRBV15 and TRBJ2-1, with TRBD1 matching over 10 bases. CDR3 length equals 15 residues. In germline, CDR1 is LNHNV, CDR2 YYDKDF (reference sequence). Losses at the gene ends were 3 bases for V and 8 bases for J; bases not matched to a gene: 7. As DNA, the CDR3 is TGTGCCACCAGCAGGGGGACAGGGGTCGTCGATGAGCAGTTCTTC. This encodes CATSRGTGVVDEQFF.